This T cell receptor (beta chain) was sequenced during a study of T cells in tuberculosis. As to this clone: No antigen is known for it.

Broader study findings: Samples were chosen by availability of cryopreserved specimens. Using the GMM-specific repertoire gave over 80% accuracy versus approximately 70% with motifs. Smaller alpha distances in active tuberculosis partly reflected shorter CDR3-alpha lengths.

The germline gives CDR1 KGHSH, CDR2 LQKENI. V was cut by 4 bases and J by 0 bases, with 10 bases left in between. The CDR3 loop spans 14 amino acids. Using immunoSEQ multiplex PCR, the repertoire was profiled, and TCRdb retains in-frame clones only, with some absent. The sample contains 25,000 to 40,000 clones, about 85% of which appear only once. Time point defined: new active TB diagnosis, blood taken before or within 7 days of starting treatment. The starting material was PBMCs, obtained at tuberculosis diagnosis. This chain connects TRBV18 to TRBJ2-7; D possibly corresponds to TRBD1 (6 bases). This sequence was found in an adult with tuberculosis. CDR3 nucleotides: TGTGCCAGCTCACACCAGGGGAGCTCCTACGAGCAGTACTTC. Translation gives CASSHQGSSYEQYF.